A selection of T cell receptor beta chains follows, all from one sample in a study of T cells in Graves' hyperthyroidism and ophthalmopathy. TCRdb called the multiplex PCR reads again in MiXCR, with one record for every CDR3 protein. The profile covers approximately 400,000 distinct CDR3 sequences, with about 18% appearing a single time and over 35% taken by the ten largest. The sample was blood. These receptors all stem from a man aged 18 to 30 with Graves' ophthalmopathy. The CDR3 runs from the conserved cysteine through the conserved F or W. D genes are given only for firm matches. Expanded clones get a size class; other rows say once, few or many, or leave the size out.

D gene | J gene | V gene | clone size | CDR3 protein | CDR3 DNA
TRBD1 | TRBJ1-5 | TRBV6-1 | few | CASSESPGGYNQPQHF | TGTGCCAGCAGTGAATCCCCAGGGGGCTACAATCAGCCCCAGCATTTT
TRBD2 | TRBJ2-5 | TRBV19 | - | CASSIGGVETQYF | TGTGCCAGTAGTATTGGGGGGGTAGAGACCCAGTACTTC
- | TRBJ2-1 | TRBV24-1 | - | CATSESVVRVSYNEQFF | TGTGCCACCAGTGAGTCCGTCGTGAGGGTCTCCTACAATGAGCAGTTCTTC
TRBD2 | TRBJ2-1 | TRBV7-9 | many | CASSSGGTSGGVLYNEQFF | TGTGCCAGCAGCTCCGGCGGGACTAGCGGGGGGGTACTCTACAATGAGCAGTTCTTC
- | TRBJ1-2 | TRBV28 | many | CASFDNYGYTF | TGTGCCAGCTTCGACAACTATGGCTACACCTTC
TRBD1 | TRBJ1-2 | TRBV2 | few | CASREPRDRGPGSYGYTF | TGTGCCAGCAGGGAGCCTCGGGACAGGGGGCCAGGTTCCTATGGCTACACCTTC
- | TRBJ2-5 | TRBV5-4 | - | CASSLIQGETQYF | TGTGCCAGCAGCTTGATACAGGGAGAGACCCAGTACTTC
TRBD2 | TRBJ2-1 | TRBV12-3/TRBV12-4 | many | CASSPASGDSYNEQFF | TGTGCCAGCAGTCCCGCAAGCGGGGACTCCTACAATGAGCAGTTCTTC
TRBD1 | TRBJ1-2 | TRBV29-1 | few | CSTRQGAAYGYTF | TGCAGCACCAGACAGGGCGCCGCTTATGGCTACACCTTC
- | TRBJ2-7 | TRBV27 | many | CASSPGRGRGIYEQYF | TGTGCCAGCAGCCCCGGGCGGGGGAGGGGGATCTACGAGCAGTACTTC
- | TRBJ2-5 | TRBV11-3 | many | CASTLGPKETQYF | TGTGCCAGCACCCTCGGCCCGAAAGAGACCCAGTACTTC
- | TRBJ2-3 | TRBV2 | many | CASSDLAGPTDTQYF | TGTGCCAGCAGTGATCTGGCAGGCCCCACAGATACGCAGTATTTT
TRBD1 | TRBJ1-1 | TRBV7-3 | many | CASSMDRGQEAFF | TGTGCCAGCAGCATGGACAGGGGCCAGGAAGCTTTCTTT
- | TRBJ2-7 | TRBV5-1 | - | CASSLQGVGDEQYF | TGCGCCAGCAGCTTACAGGGTGTGGGTGACGAGCAGTACTTC
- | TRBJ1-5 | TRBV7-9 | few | CASSLGGFGQPQHF | TGTGCCAGCAGCTTAGGGGGATTTGGCCAGCCCCAGCATTTT
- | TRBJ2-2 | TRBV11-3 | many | CASSLVRSVPGVRTGELFF | TGTGCCAGCAGCCTAGTACGGAGCGTTCCGGGGGTGAGAACCGGGGAGCTGTTTTTT
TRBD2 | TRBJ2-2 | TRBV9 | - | CASSATSGGSTGELFF | TGTGCCAGCAGCGCAACTAGCGGGGGGTCCACCGGGGAGCTGTTTTTT
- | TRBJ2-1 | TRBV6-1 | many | CASSEAAGRIEQFF | TGTGCCAGCAGTGAAGCTGCAGGGCGAATTGAGCAGTTCTTC
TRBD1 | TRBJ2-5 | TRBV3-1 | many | CASSQEKDRDSQYF | TGTGCCAGCAGCCAAGAGAAGGACCGGGACAGCCAGTACTTC
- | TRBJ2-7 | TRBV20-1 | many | CSASSDVRDSYEQYF | TGCAGTGCTAGTTCCGATGTCAGGGACTCCTACGAGCAGTACTTC
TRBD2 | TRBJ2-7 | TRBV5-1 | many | CASSRTSGTYEQYF | TGCGCCAGCAGTCGCACTAGCGGGACCTACGAGCAGTACTTC
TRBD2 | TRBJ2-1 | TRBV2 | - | CVSRLSGGGFF | TGTGTCAGCCGGTTGAGCGGGGGGGGATTCTTC
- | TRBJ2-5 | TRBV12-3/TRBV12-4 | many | CASSPLEGAGETQYF | TGTGCCAGCAGTCCCCTGGAGGGGGCGGGAGAGACCCAGTACTTC
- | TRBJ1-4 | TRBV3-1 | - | CASSLRAGGNEKLFF | TGTGCCAGCAGCCTGCGGGCGGGAGGAAATGAAAAACTGTTTTTT
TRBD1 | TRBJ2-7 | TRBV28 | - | CASSRPGTVYEQYF | TGTGCCAGCAGTCGCCCCGGGACAGTGTACGAGCAGTACTTC
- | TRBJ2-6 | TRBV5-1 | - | CASSLVQDSGANVLTF | TGCGCCAGCAGCTTGGTTCAGGACTCTGGGGCCAACGTCCTGACTTTC
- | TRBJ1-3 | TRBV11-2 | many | CASSLEGASSGNTIYF | TGTGCCAGCAGCTTAGAGGGGGCCAGCTCTGGAAACACCATATATTTT
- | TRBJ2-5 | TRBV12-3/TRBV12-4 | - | CASTRWEVSGETQYF | TGTGCCAGCACCCGGTGGGAGGTTTCAGGGGAGACCCAGTACTTC
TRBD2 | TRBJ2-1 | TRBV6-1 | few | CASSLEAGGSYNEQFF | TGTGCCAGCAGTTTGGAGGCGGGGGGATCCTACAATGAGCAGTTCTTC
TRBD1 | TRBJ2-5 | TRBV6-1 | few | CASSVTGGEETQYF | TGTGCCAGCAGCGTGACAGGGGGCGAAGAGACCCAGTACTTC
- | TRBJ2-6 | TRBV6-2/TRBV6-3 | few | CASSYKGGANVLTF | TGTGCCAGCAGTTACAAGGGGGGGGCCAACGTCCTGACTTTC
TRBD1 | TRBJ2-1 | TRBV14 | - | CASSQTGGTWDEQFF | TGTGCCAGCAGCCAAACAGGGGGGACCTGGGATGAGCAGTTCTTC
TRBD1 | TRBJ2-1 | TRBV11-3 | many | CASSLAGTGVYNEQFF | TGTGCCAGCAGCTTAGCGGGGACAGGGGTCTACAATGAGCAGTTCTTC
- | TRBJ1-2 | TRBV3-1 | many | CASSPRSDGANYGYTF | TGTGCCAGCAGCCCACGCTCGGACGGAGCTAACTATGGCTACACCTTC
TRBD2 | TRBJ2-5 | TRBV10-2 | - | CASSSSGEQETQYF | TGCGCCAGCAGCTCTAGCGGGGAACAAGAGACCCAGTACTTC
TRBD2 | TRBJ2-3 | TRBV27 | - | CASSLTGTSTDTQYF | TGTGCCAGCAGTTTAACCGGGACTAGTACAGATACGCAGTATTTT
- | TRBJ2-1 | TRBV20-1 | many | CSARLSDTYNEQFF | TGCAGTGCTAGACTTAGCGATACCTACAATGAGCAGTTCTTC
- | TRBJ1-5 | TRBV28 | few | CASSGPRAQHF | TGTGCCAGCAGTGGACCAAGGGCCCAGCATTTT
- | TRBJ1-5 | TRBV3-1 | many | CASSQAPGFAQPQHF | TGTGCCAGCAGCCAAGCCCCAGGGTTCGCTCAGCCCCAGCATTTT
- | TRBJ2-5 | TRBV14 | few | CASSQVRLTRQETQYF | TGTGCCAGCAGCCAAGTTCGCCTTACCCGACAAGAGACCCAGTACTTC
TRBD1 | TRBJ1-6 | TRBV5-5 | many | CASSFTGTGVSPLHF | TGTGCCAGCAGCTTCACCGGGACAGGGGTGTCACCCCTCCACTTT
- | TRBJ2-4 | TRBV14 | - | CASSHLTKNIQYF | TGTGCCAGCAGCCATCTGACCAAAAACATTCAGTACTTC
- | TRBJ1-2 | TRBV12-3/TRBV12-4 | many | CASSFSGAGNYGYTF | TGTGCCAGCAGTTTCTCCGGGGCGGGGAACTATGGCTACACCTTC
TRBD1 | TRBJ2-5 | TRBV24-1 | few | CATSDGDSQETQYF | TGTGCCACCAGTGATGGGGACAGCCAAGAGACCCAGTACTTC
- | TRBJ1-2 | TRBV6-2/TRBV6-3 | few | CASSYEPGYGYTF | TGTGCCAGCAGTTATGAACCCGGCTATGGCTACACCTTC
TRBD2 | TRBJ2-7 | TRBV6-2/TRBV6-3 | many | CASSDAPGLAGRTYEQYF | TGTGCCAGCAGCGACGCCCCGGGACTAGCGGGGAGAACCTACGAGCAGTACTTC
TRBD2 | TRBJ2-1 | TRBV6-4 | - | CASSADGTSGGNEQFF | TGTGCCAGCAGTGCCGACGGGACTAGCGGGGGGAATGAGCAGTTCTTC
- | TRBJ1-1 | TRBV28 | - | CASSFYQGGTEAFF | TGTGCCAGCAGTTTTTATCAGGGAGGGACTGAAGCTTTCTTT
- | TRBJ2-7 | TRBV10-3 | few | CAISETGDEQYF | TGTGCCATCAGTGAGACGGGCGACGAGCAGTACTTC
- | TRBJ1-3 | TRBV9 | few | CASSVEDSSGNTIYF | TGTGCCAGCAGCGTAGAGGACAGCTCTGGAAACACCATATATTTT
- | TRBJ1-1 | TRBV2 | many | CANQLELNTEAFF | TGTGCTAACCAGCTTGAGTTGAACACTGAAGCTTTCTTT